Listed here are 10 T cell receptor beta chains from one sample, sequenced in a study of PD-L1 blockade in urothelial cancer (dated 2017 in TCRdb). Libraries were built with the immunoSEQ multiplex PCR assay. The immuneACCESS repertoire file appears here via TCRdb, limited to in-frame rearrangements. These files lack a portion of the clones; in checked studies, under half of the deficit traces to unresolved V genes, and the cause of the others is not known. Across this sample there are around 70,000 clones, with about 83% seen only once. Around a tenth of the sample is in the top ten clones. The time point tag for this specimen amounts to: pretreatment peripheral blood. The input for sequencing was PBMCs, taken around atezolizumab (anti-PD-L1) treatment. The source is a woman in her seventies with urothelial cancer.

The chain is built from TRBV4-1 and TRBJ1-1; TRBD1 matches at 11 bases. There are 19 residues in the CDR3. With V trimmed by 1 base and J by 0 bases, 10 bases remained unmatched. CDR1 is MGHRA, CDR2 YSYEKL, per germline. The CDR3: CASSQVRKRTGGMNTEAFF. The CDR3 DNA reads as TGCGCCAGCAGCCAAGTTAGGAAGAGGACAGGGGGCATGAACACTGAAGCTTTCTTT.

This sequence joins TRBV10-3 and TRBJ1-2; TRBD1 might be the D (6 bases). Germline V gene sequence: CDR1 ENHRY, CDR2 SYGVKD. The ends were cut back, 4 bases at V and 0 bases at J, with 9 bases in the middle. CDR3 length: 14 residues. CDR3 nucleotides: TGTGCCATCAGTGGAGACAGGACTAACTATGGCTACACCTTC. Protein: CAISGDRTNYGYTF.

The chain joins TRBV13 to TRBJ1-3; D remains ambiguous. V lost 0 bases and J 10 bases, leaving 10 bases between the germline ends. The germline V gene has CDR1 PRHDT and CDR2 FYEKMQ (reference sequence). CDR3 length: 13 residues. The CDR3 spells CASSLGPVKTIYF. The CDR3 bases are TGTGCCAGCAGCTTAGGCCCGGTCAAAACCATATATTTT. Complete variable domain (other parts from reference TRBV13 and TRBJ1-3): AAGVIQSPRHLIKEKRETATLKCYPIPRHDTVYWYQQGPGQDPQFLISFYEKMQSDKGSIPDRFSAQQFSDYHSELNMSSLELGDSALYFCASSLGPVKTIYFGEGSWLTVV.

The chain joins TRBV4-2 to TRBJ2-2; 7 bases are a match to TRBD2. The germline gives CDR1 LGHNA, CDR2 YNFKEQ. The CDR3 extends over 16 amino acids. The ends lost 4 bases at V and 1 base at J; junction bases unmatched: 6. Here the CDR3 reads CASSRVPGGNTGELFF. CDR3 DNA sequence: TGTGCCAGCAGCCGCGTTCCGGGGGGGAACACCGGGGAGCTGTTTTTT.

This clone was seen a few times. The gene calls are TRBV7-2 and TRBJ1-2; D is unresolved. V was clipped by 6 bases and J by 8 bases, with 16 bases between them. Germline V gene sequence: CDR1 SGHTA, CDR2 FQGNSA. The CDR3 has 13 amino acids. The chain's CDR3 is CASRQFTGRGYTF. For the CDR3, the DNA is TGTGCCAGCAGACAGTTTACGGGAAGGGGCTACACCTTC.

Here the CDR3 reads CSVGGRANKPHEQYF. In nucleotides, the CDR3 is TGCAGCGTGGGTGGGAGGGCCAATAAACCCCACGAGCAGTACTTC. The chain employs TRBV29-1 and TRBJ2-7; TRBD2 agrees at 7 bases. J lost 5 bases, V lost 6 bases, and 16 bases had no gene match. Germline values: CDR1 SQVTM, CDR2 ANQGSEA. The CDR3 totals 15 residues.

The genes are TRBV29-1 and TRBJ1-1, with 9 bases matching TRBD1. The junction had 5 bases not matched to a gene; V was cut back by 4 bases and J by 2 bases. The CDR3 length is 14 residues. Germline CDR1 reads SQVTM; CDR2 reads ANQGSEA. The CDR3 DNA follows: TGCAGCGTTGCTAGGGACAGGGAAAACACTGAAGCTTTCTTT. As protein: CSVARDRENTEAFF.

The gene calls are TRBV19 and TRBJ2-7, with TRBD2 matching over 7 bases. The CDR3 has 13 amino acids. Unmatched junction bases numbered 13, after V lost 7 bases and J lost 10 bases. From germline, CDR1 is LNHDA and CDR2 SQIVND (reference sequence). The CDR3 loop is CASTPNGGVGQYF. The CDR3 bases are TGTGCCAGTACCCCCAATGGGGGGGTAGGACAGTACTTC.

This chain joins TRBV5-5 and TRBJ1-5; D may be TRBD1 (6 bases). The CDR3 covers 15 residues. CDR1 is SGHKS, CDR2 YYEKEE, per germline (reference sequence). With 3 bases removed from V and 9 bases from J, the gap between germline ends came to 19 bases. The CDR3, as DNA: TGTGCCAGCAGCTGGAGCACAGGGACCCCCGGGCCCCAGCATTTT. It specifies CASSWSTGTPGPQHF.

The V and J genes are TRBV19 and TRBJ2-7, with 8 bases identical to TRBD1. Germline values: CDR1 LNHDA, CDR2 SQIVND (reference sequence). The CDR3 spans 12 residues. J gave up 7 bases and V 10 bases, and 9 bases lay outside the gene matches. The CDR3 loop reads CATLDRAKEQYF. The CDR3 DNA follows: TGTGCCACTTTGGACAGGGCAAAGGAGCAGTACTTC.